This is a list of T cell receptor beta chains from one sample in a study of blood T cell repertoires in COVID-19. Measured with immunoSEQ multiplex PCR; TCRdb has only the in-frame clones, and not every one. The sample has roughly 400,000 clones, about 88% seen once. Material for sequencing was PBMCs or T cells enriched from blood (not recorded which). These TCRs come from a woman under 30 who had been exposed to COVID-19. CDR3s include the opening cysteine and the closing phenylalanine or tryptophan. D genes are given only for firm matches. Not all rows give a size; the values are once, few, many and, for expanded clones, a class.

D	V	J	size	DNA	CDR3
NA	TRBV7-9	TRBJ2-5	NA	TGTGCCAGCAGCTCGGACACGATCCAAGAGACCCAGTACTTC	CASSSDTIQETQYF
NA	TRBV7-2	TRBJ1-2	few	TGTGCCAGCAGCTTAGATTCAGGGTTCGTTTCAGACTATGGCTACACCTTC	CASSLDSGFVSDYGYTF
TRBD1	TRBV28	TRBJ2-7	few	TGTGCCAGCAGACGACAGGGGGATCACGAGCAGTACTTC	CASRRQGDHEQYF
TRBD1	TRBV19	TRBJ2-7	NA	TGTGCCAGTAGTATCGGACAGGGTATTCACTACGAGCAGTACTTC	CASSIGQGIHYEQYF
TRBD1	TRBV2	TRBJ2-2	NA	TGTGCCAGCAGCGCGCACCGGACAGGGCCAACCGGGGAGCTGTTTTTT	CASSAHRTGPTGELFF
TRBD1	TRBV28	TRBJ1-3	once	TGTGCCAGCAGTTTAAACCCGGGACAGGGGACTGGAAACACCATATATTTT	CASSLNPGQGTGNTIYF
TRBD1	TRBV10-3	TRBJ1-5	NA	TGTGCCACCCGGACAGGCGATCAGCCCCAGCATTTT	CATRTGDQPQHF
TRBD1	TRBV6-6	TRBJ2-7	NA	TGTGCCAGCAGTTACGATCCGGGACAGGGGTCCTACGAGCAGTACTTC	CASSYDPGQGSYEQYF
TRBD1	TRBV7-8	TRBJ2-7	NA	TGTGCCAGCAGCCAACTACCGGGACAGGGATCCTACGAGCAGTACTTC	CASSQLPGQGSYEQYF
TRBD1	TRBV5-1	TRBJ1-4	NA	TGCGCCAGCAGCTCCCGCCTGACAGGGGTGAAAGGAACTAATGAAAAACTGTTTTTT	CASSSRLTGVKGTNEKLFF
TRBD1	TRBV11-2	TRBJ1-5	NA	TGTGCCAGCAGCTCCGGGACAGGCCTCAATCAGCCCCAGCATTTT	CASSSGTGLNQPQHF
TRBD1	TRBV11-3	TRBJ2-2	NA	TGTGCCAGCAGCCCCGGGACAGACACCGGGGAGCTGTTTTTT	CASSPGTDTGELFF
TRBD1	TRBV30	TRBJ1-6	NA	TGTGCCTGGAGTGGCCCCAGGGGGCTGTATAATTCACCCCTCCACTTT	CAWSGPRGLYNSPLHF
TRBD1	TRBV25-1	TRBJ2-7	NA	TGTGCCAGCTCCGGGACAGCAGCCTACGAGCAGTACTTC	CASSGTAAYEQYF
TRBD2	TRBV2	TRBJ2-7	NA	TGTGCCAGCAGTGACTGGCGGGAGGTCCTCTACGAGCAGTACTTC	CASSDWREVLYEQYF
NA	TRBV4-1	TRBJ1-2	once	TGCGCCAGCAGCCAGTCCGAAGGGCAGGGGCGAGGCTATGGCTACACCTTC	CASSQSEGQGRGYGYTF
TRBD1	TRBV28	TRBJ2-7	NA	TGTGCCAGCGGACGACTATCGACAGGGGCCTACGAGCAGTACTTC	CASGRLSTGAYEQYF
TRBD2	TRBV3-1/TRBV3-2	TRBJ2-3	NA	TGTGCCAGCAGCCAAACTAGCGGGAGCTTTCCAGATACGCAGTATTTT	CASSQTSGSFPDTQYF
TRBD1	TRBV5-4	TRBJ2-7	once	TGTGCCAGCAGCTGGCCGGGACAGGGGCGCTACGAGCAGTACTTC	CASSWPGQGRYEQYF
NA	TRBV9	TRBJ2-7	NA	TGTGCCAGCAGCGTAGACGTCGCACTCGGCTACGAGCAGTACTTC	CASSVDVALGYEQYF